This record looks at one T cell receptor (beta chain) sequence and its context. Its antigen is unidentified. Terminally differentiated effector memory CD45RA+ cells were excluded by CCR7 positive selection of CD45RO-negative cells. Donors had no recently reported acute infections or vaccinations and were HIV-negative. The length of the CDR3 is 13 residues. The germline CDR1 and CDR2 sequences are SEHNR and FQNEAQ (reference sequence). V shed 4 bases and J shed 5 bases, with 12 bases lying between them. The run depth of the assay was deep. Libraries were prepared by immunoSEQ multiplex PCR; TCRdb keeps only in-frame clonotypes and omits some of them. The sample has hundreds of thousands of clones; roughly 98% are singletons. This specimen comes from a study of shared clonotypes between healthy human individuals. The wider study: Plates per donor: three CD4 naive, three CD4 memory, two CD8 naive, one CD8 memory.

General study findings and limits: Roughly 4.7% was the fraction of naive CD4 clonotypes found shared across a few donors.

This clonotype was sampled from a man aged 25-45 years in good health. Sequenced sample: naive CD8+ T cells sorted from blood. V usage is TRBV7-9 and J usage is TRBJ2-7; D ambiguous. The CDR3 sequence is CASSSTESHEQYF. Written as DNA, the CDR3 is TGTGCCAGCAGCTCTACAGAAAGCCACGAGCAGTACTTC.